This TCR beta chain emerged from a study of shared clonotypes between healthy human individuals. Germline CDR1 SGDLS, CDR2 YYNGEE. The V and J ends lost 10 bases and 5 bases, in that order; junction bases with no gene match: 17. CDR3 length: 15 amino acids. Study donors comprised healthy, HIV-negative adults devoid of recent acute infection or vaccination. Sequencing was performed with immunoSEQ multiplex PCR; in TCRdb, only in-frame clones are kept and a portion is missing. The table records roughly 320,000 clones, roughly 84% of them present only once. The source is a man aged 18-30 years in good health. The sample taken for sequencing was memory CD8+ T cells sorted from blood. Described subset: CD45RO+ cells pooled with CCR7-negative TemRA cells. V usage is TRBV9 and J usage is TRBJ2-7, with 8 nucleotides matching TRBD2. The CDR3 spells CAPIGASGLQDEQYF. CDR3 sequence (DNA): TGTGCCCCCATCGGGGCTAGCGGGCTCCAGGACGAGCAGTACTTC.